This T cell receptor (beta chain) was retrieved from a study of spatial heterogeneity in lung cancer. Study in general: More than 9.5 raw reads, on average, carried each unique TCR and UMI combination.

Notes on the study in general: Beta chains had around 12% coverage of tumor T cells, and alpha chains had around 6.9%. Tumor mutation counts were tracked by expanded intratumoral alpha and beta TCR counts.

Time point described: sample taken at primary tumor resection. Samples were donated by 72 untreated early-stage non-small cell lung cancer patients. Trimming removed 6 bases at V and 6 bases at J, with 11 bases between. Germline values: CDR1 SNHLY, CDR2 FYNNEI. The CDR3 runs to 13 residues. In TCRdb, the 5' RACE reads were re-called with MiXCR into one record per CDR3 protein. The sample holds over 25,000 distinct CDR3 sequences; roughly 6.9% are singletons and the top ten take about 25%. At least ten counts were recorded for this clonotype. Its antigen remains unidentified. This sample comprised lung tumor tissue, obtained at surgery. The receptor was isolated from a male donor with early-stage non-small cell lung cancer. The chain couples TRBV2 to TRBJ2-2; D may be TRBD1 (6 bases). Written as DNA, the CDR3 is TGTGCCAGCAGGAGGGGGAATTCCGGGGAGCTGTTTTTT. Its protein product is CASRRGNSGELFF.